The sequence of this TCR beta chain was determined in a study of control samples from healthy donors and cancer patients. Trimming shortened V by 2 bases and J by 1 base, and 6 bases separated the two germline ends. This CDR3 has 13 residues. Germline V gene data show CDR1 as SGHRS and CDR2 as YFSETQ. TCRdb keeps only in-frame clones here, not all; method: immunoSEQ multiplex PCR. The sample yields around 120,000 clones, approximately 94% seen once. The chain has TRBV5-1 and TRBJ1-1; a possible D gene is TRBD1 (5 bases). This receptor was taken from a man aged 25 to 40 in good health. Sequenced input: blood. The chain's CDR3 is CASSFQGNTEAFF. CDR3 DNA: TGCGCCAGCAGCTTCCAGGGGAACACTGAAGCTTTCTTT.